These 9 T cell receptor beta chains were all obtained from the same sample, sequenced in a study of PD-L1 blockade in urothelial cancer. Libraries were prepared by immunoSEQ multiplex PCR; TCRdb keeps only in-frame clonotypes and omits some of them. The profile shows 85,000 to 130,000 clones, 91% of them singletons. The material was PBMCs, obtained around atezolizumab (anti-PD-L1) treatment. The receptors here all came from a woman aged 80 or over with urothelial cancer.

The gene calls are TRBV5-6 and TRBJ2-7; D is unclear. Trimming cost V 0 bases and J 4 bases, with 8 bases left between them. The germline V gene encodes CDR1 SGHDT and CDR2 YYEEEE. CDR3 length equals 13 residues. For the CDR3, the DNA is TGTGCCAGCAGCTTGGCAGGAAGTTACGAGCAGTACTTC. It specifies CASSLAGSYEQYF.

This chain uses TRBV29-1 with TRBJ2-5, with 9 nucleotides matching TRBD1. The ends lost 7 bases at V and 1 base at J; junction bases unmatched: 13. Germline CDR1 reads SQVTM; CDR2 reads ANQGSEA. This CDR3 has 16 amino acids. The CDR3 spells CSAHRPGQGTQETQYF. DNA for the CDR3: TGCAGCGCCCATCGCCCCGGACAGGGGACCCAAGAGACCCAGTACTTC. The full variable domain, in which reference TRBV29-1 and TRBJ2-5 provide the parts outside the CDR3, is SAVISQKPSRDICQRGTSLTIQCQVDSQVTMMFWYRQQPGQSLTLIATANQGSEATYESGFVIDKFPISRPNLTFSTLTVSNMSPEDSSIYLCSAHRPGQGTQETQYFGPGTRLLVL.

The chain is built from TRBV5-1 and TRBJ2-3; the D gene is possibly TRBD1 (5 bases). The CDR3 runs to 14 residues. Germline V gives CDR1 SGHRS, CDR2 YFSETQ. V was cut by 3 bases and J by 0 bases, with 8 bases left in between. The CDR3 region has the DNA TGCGCCAGCAGCTCACAGGTCAGCACAGATACGCAGTATTTT. This gives the protein CASSSQVSTDTQYF.

The chain has TRBV15 and TRBJ2-5; D not certain. Germline V gives CDR1 LNHNV, CDR2 YYDKDF (reference sequence). The CDR3 sequence is 14 residues long. Between the trimmed V and J ends, which lost 1 base and 5 bases, there was a span of 11 bases. CDR3 coding DNA: TGTGCCACCAGCAGAGCTGCGAGTGGTGAGACCCAGTACTTC. It codes for CATSRAASGETQYF.

Written as DNA, the CDR3 is TGTGCCAGCAGCTTAAGTCGGGGCGGGGAGCTGTTTTTT. It encodes CASSLSRGGELFF. V and J are TRBV11-3 and TRBJ2-2, with D tentatively TRBD2 (5 bases). The V gene lost 2 bases and the J gene lost 7 bases, with 8 bases spanning the gap. Germline values: CDR1 SGHNT, CDR2 YENEEA. The CDR3 spans 13 residues.

The V gene is TRBV7-2, the J gene TRBJ2-7; no definite D call. Trimming shortened V by 5 bases and J by 0 bases, and 5 bases separated the two germline ends. The length of the CDR3 is 12 residues. CDR1 SGHTA and CDR2 FQGNSA come from the germline V gene. The CDR3 nucleotides are TGTGCCAGCAGCCCCAGCTCCTACGAGCAGTACTTC. It yields the protein CASSPSSYEQYF.

J is TRBJ2-7 and V is TRBV11-2, with 9 bases identical to TRBD2. The germline V gene has CDR1 SGHAT and CDR2 FQNNGV. V dropped 2 bases and J dropped 5; count of bases not matched to a gene: 7. CDR3 length equals 15 residues. The CDR3 sequence: CASSLMAGGDHEQYF. CDR3 in DNA: TGTGCCAGCAGCTTAATGGCGGGAGGGGACCACGAGCAGTACTTC.

The chain combines TRBV6-4 with TRBJ2-6; 7 bases line up with TRBD1. Germline V gene lookup returns CDR1 MRHNA and CDR2 SNTAGT. The V segment lost 2 bases and the J segment 3 bases; nucleotides outside the gene matches: 7. The CDR3 runs to 17 residues. In DNA form, the CDR3 reads TGTGCCAGCAGTGACACACGACAGGGTTTTGGGGCCAACGTCCTGACTTTC. It is translated as CASSDTRQGFGANVLTF.

The gene calls are TRBV27 and TRBJ2-1; no firm D call. From germline, CDR1 is MNHEY and CDR2 SMNVEV (reference sequence). The CDR3 has 13 residues. Trimming pared 6 bases from V and 0 bases from J, leaving 6 bases between. CDR3 in DNA: TGTGCCAGCAGCCTGTACTCCTACAATGAGCAGTTCTTC. Amino acids: CASSLYSYNEQFF.